Below, 25 T cell receptor beta chains from the same sample are listed, as sequenced in a study of blood T cells in healthy people across ages. A sample-barcoded 5' primer and a J-beta primer mix were used in a second PCR of roughly 7 to 11 cycles. TCRdb re-called the 5' RACE reads with MiXCR, one entry per CDR3 protein. The data contain over 1,500,000 distinct CDR3 sequences, about 39% of them singletons. Material for sequencing was blood. These receptors all stem from a human donor in good health.

This clonotype turned up a few times. The chain links TRBV29-1 to TRBJ2-1, with D perhaps matching TRBD2 (6 bases). The CDR3 runs 15 residues. The V end was cut by 4 bases, the J end by 9 bases, with 22 bases between. Germline values: CDR1 SQVTM, CDR2 ANQGSEA. The CDR3: CSVAGVGRERAEQFF. CDR3 nucleotides: TGCAGCGTTGCGGGGGTTGGACGGGAAAGGGCTGAGCAGTTCTTC.

This clonotype showed up just a few times. The V and J genes are TRBV27 and TRBJ1-2; D is perhaps TRBD1 (5 bases). The V and J ends lost 10 bases and 6 bases respectively, with 21 bases between them. The CDR3 loop spans 14 amino acids. Germline CDR1 reads MNHEY; CDR2 reads SMNVEV (reference sequence). CDR3 sequence (DNA): TGTGCCACACGGAGAGGGAGCAGGGCCCATGGCTACACCTTC. Translated, it gives CATRRGSRAHGYTF.

The chain employs TRBV20-1 and TRBJ2-1; D remains ambiguous. Germline assignment: CDR1 DFQATT and CDR2 SNEGSKA (reference sequence). This CDR3 contains 10 residues. V gave up 4 bases and J gave up 7 bases, with 5 bases separating them. The CDR3, as DNA: TGCAGTGCTAAACTAAATGAGCAGTTCTTC. It yields the protein CSAKLNEQFF.

The gene calls are TRBV25-1 and TRBJ2-1, with 10 bases matching TRBD2. The germline gives CDR1 MGHDK, CDR2 SYGVNS. V lost 2 bases to trimming and J lost 4 bases; unmatched junction nucleotides: 8. This CDR3 contains 17 residues. The CDR3 loop is CASSEPPASGGYNEQFF. Written as DNA, the CDR3 is TGTGCCAGCAGTGAACCCCCGGCTAGCGGGGGATACAATGAGCAGTTCTTC.

This clonotype turned up a few times. The CDR3 DNA reads as TGTGCCAGCAGTTCTCTGTCTACCATGAGCTCCTACGAGCAGTACTTC. Translating it yields CASSSLSTMSSYEQYF. The J gene is TRBJ2-7, the V gene TRBV6-5; unclear D gene. Germline CDR1 reads MNHEY; CDR2 reads SVGAGI. V was cut by 4 bases and J by 0 bases, with 16 bases left in between. The CDR3 extends over 16 amino acids.

The rearrangement links TRBV28 to TRBJ2-4; 9 nucleotides agree with TRBD1. The J call may not be correct, given that the DNA end is closer to TRBJ2-7. This CDR3 is 15 amino acids long. The germline V gene encodes CDR1 MDHEN and CDR2 SYDVKM. As DNA, the CDR3 is TGTGCCAGCAGTCAACCGGGACAGGGCGACTACGAGCAGTACTTC. Its translation is CASSQPGQGDYEQYF.

Worth noting for this clonotype: In this CDR3 the conserved last residue, phenylalanine or tryptophan, is missing, so a read error is likely. The chain links TRBV5-1 to TRBJ1-4, with TRBD1 as a possible D gene (5 bases). V was trimmed by 4 bases and J by 7 bases, leaving 14 bases between them. Germline V gives CDR1 SGHRS, CDR2 YFSETQ. This CDR3 region has 14 residues. The CDR3 DNA reads as TGCGCCAGCAGCCCCGTCTTAAGGGGTGAAAAACTGTTTTTG. As protein: CASSPVLRGEKLFL.

In its sample, this clonotype was seen once. The chain links TRBV6-5 to TRBJ2-5; unclear D gene. CDR1 and CDR2 (germline): MNHEY, SVGAGI. The CDR3 loop spans 16 amino acids. V lost 3 bases and J 2 bases, leaving 16 bases between the germline ends. The CDR3 nucleotides are TGTGCCAGCAGTTATTCCGAACTAACGGTACAAGAGACCCAGTACTTC. Translation: CASSYSELTVQETQYF.

V and J are TRBV5-1 and TRBJ2-4, with 10 bases matching TRBD1. Near its end, the DNA agrees better with TRBJ2-7, so the J call may be wrong. Germline CDR1 reads SGHRS; CDR2 reads YFSETQ. This CDR3 has 15 amino acids. CDR3 nucleotide sequence: TGCGCCAGCAGCTCGGAGACAGGGGGCTTATACGAGCAGTACTTC. Translation gives CASSSETGGLYEQYF.

The J gene is TRBJ2-3, the V gene TRBV7-3, with a possible D match to TRBD2 (6 bases). The length of the CDR3 is 15 residues. V gave up 0 bases and J gave up 1 base, with 8 bases separating them. CDR1 and CDR2 from the germline V gene are SGHTA and FQGTGA. CDR3 DNA: TGTGCCAGCAGCTTAACGCGGGACCGCACAGATACGCAGTATTTT. It yields the protein CASSLTRDRTDTQYF.

This chain connects TRBV20-1 to TRBJ2-7; no clear D gene. Trimming left V 0 bases short and J 2 bases short, with 14 bases between. The germline gives CDR1 DFQATT, CDR2 SNEGSKA (reference sequence). The CDR3 is 15 amino acids. The CDR3 loop is CSARDPGPSTYEQYF. In DNA, the CDR3 is TGCAGTGCTAGAGATCCGGGCCCCTCAACCTACGAGCAGTACTTC.

This clonotype was recorded at least ten times. V gene TRBV7-2 combines with J gene TRBJ2-3; 7 positions match TRBD2. CDR1 is SGHTA, CDR2 FQGNSA, per germline. J lost 5 bases, V lost 5 bases, and 7 bases had no gene match. The CDR3 length is 14 residues. The CDR3 nucleotides are TGTGCCAGCAGCATGATACAGCGGGGAGATACGCAGTATTTT. This encodes CASSMIQRGDTQYF.

This clonotype was counted a few times. The chain has TRBV12-3 or TRBV12-4 and TRBJ2-7; 9 nucleotides agree with TRBD2. The V and J ends lost 6 bases and 0 bases, in that order; junction bases with no gene match: 6. The length of the CDR3 is 15 residues. CDR3 DNA sequence: TGTGCCAGCAGCCGAGCGGGGGGATTCTCCTACGAGCAGTACTTC. It encodes CASSRAGGFSYEQYF.

This clonotype was seen more than once but under ten times. This chain links TRBV12-3 or TRBV12-4 with TRBJ1-6; the match to TRBD1 covers 7 bases. The J segment lost 7 bases and the V segment lost 6 bases, leaving 9 bases of the junction unmatched. The CDR3 length is 15 residues. The CDR3 DNA follows: TGTGCCAGCAGACTGGACAGGAGTATGAATTCACCCCTCCACTTT. Its protein is CASRLDRSMNSPLHF.

This clonotype came up a few times. The chain combines TRBV5-1 with TRBJ1-1; D is unresolved. Germline CDR1 is SGHRS and CDR2 is YFSETQ. The CDR3 spans 15 residues. The V gene lost 4 bases and the J gene lost 3 bases, with 16 bases spanning the gap. In DNA, the CDR3 is TGCGCCAGCAGCCTAGGTTACTTGGAGGACACTGAAGCTTTCTTT. The encoded protein is CASSLGYLEDTEAFF.

J is TRBJ1-2 and V is TRBV6-6; TRBD1 matches at 7 bases. V shed 7 bases and J 6 bases; nucleotides not matched to a gene: 8. This CDR3 has 13 amino acids. Germline loops: CDR1 MNHNY, CDR2 SVGAGI (reference sequence). CDR3 in amino acids: CASTPTGLNGYTF. CDR3 in DNA: TGTGCCAGCACTCCGACAGGGCTCAATGGCTACACCTTC.

The chain links TRBV20-1 to TRBJ2-3; D could derive from TRBD1 or TRBD2 (7 bases each). The CDR3 has 15 residues. Trimming took off 6 bases at V and 4 bases at J, with 20 bases between the two ends. Looked up from germline, CDR1 is DFQATT and CDR2 is SNEGSKA (reference sequence). The CDR3 region is CSAAQGGAGADTQYF. In nucleotides, the CDR3 is TGCAGTGCCGCTCAGGGGGGGGCGGGGGCAGATACGCAGTATTTT.

The chain couples TRBV29-1 to TRBJ2-5; either TRBD1 or TRBD2 may supply D (5 bases each). The germline V gene encodes CDR1 SQVTM and CDR2 ANQGSEA. V lost 3 bases to trimming and J lost 4 bases, with 9 bases between them. This CDR3 has 12 residues. The CDR3 DNA follows: TGCAGCGTTGAGGGGGAGTTAGAGACCCAGTACTTC. It yields the protein CSVEGELETQYF.

This clonotype turned up a few times. This sequence joins TRBV7-2 and TRBJ2-3; D is possibly TRBD2 (6 bases). The V and J ends lost 6 bases and 6 bases respectively, with 10 bases between them. The germline V gene has CDR1 SGHTA and CDR2 FQGNSA. The CDR3 is made up of 12 amino acids. The DNA for the CDR3 is TGTGCCAGCAGGACTAGTTCCGATACGCAGTATTTT. Translation: CASRTSSDTQYF.

V gene TRBV5-1 combines with J gene TRBJ2-1, with TRBD2 identical over 7 bases. Germline V CDR1 and CDR2: SGHRS, YFSETQ. The ends lost 0 bases at V and 1 base at J; junction bases unmatched: 4. The CDR3 length is 16 residues. The CDR3 DNA reads TGCGCCAGCAGCTTGGCGGGGGACTATTCCTACAATGAGCAGTTCTTC. Amino acids: CASSLAGDYSYNEQFF. The variable domain in full, completed from reference TRBV5-1 and TRBJ2-1, reads KAGVTQTPRYLIKTRGQQVTLSCSPISGHRSVSWYQQTPGQGLQFLFEYFSETQRNKGNFPGRFSGRQFSNSRSEMNVSTLELGDSALYLCASSLAGDYSYNEQFFGPGTRLTVL.

The chain couples TRBV7-2 to TRBJ1-1; no clear D gene. This CDR3 has 14 amino acids. The germline gives CDR1 SGHTA, CDR2 FQGNSA. With 2 bases removed from V and 2 bases from J, the gap between germline ends came to 9 bases. CDR3 amino acids: CTSSLLASNTEAFF. The CDR3 DNA reads as TGTACCAGCAGCTTACTTGCCTCTAACACTGAAGCTTTCTTT.

This clonotype was seen ten or more times. The rearrangement uses TRBV7-2 and TRBJ2-7; 11 bases match TRBD2. J was trimmed by 2 bases and V by 4 bases; bases with no gene match: 4. CDR3 length: 15 amino acids. CDR1 is SGHTA and CDR2 is FQGNSA in the germline V gene. The CDR3 DNA follows: TGTGCCAGCAGCTCTCGACTAGCGGGGACCTACGAGCAGTACTTC. Translation: CASSSRLAGTYEQYF.

This clonotype was counted a single time. Here the CDR3 reads CASSLIPNYGYTF. The DNA for the CDR3 is TGTGCCAGCAGTTTAATCCCCAACTATGGCTACACCTTC. The V gene is TRBV12-3 or TRBV12-4, the J gene TRBJ1-2; D is unclear. Trimming cost V 2 bases and J 2 bases, with 6 bases left between them. This CDR3 is 13 amino acids long.

V is TRBV24-1 and J is TRBJ2-4; D call uncertain. The CDR3 is 15 amino acids. Trimming cost V 7 bases and J 13 bases, with 25 bases left between them. Germline loops: CDR1 KGHDR, CDR2 SFDVKD. Here the CDR3 reads CATRGGPSSYNEQYF. In DNA, the CDR3 is TGTGCCACCAGGGGTGGGCCCAGCTCCTACAATGAGCAGTACTTC.

This clonotype was seen a handful of times. The V and J genes are TRBV12-3 or TRBV12-4 and TRBJ1-2, with TRBD1 identical over 8 bases. V was clipped by 2 bases and J by 2 bases; unmatched bases: 7. The CDR3 has 16 amino acids. This chain's CDR3 is CASSLSLRQGNYGYTF. The CDR3 DNA is TGTGCCAGCAGTTTATCCCTTAGACAGGGGAACTATGGCTACACCTTC.